The 29 T cell receptor beta chains in this list originate from one sample, sequenced in a study of cytomegalovirus exposure and HLA in healthy donors. Amplification used 60 Vbeta primers and 13 Jbeta primers. Profiled with immunoSEQ multiplex PCR; TCRdb holds only in-frame clones, not every one. The sample has roughly 99,000 clones, approximately 74% seen once. Sequenced: PBMCs. Source of these receptors: a woman between 40 and 55 years old in good health and CMV-seropositive.

CDR3 loop: CASSYLGTDSYNEQFF. In DNA, the CDR3 is TGTGCCAGCAGTTACTTGGGGACAGACTCCTACAATGAGCAGTTCTTC. V usage is TRBV6-6 and J usage is TRBJ2-1, with TRBD1 matching 7 bases. Germline V gives CDR1 MNHNY, CDR2 SVGAGI (reference sequence). J lost 0 bases, V lost 1 base, and 3 bases had no gene match. The CDR3 runs to 16 residues.

The chain couples TRBV7-2 to TRBJ1-2, with D hard to call. Trimming pared 5 bases from V and 6 bases from J, leaving 19 bases between. CDR3 size: 15 residues. Germline V gene data show CDR1 as SGHTA and CDR2 as FQGNSA. The CDR3: CASSPGTGLKDGYTF. In DNA, the CDR3 is TGTGCCAGCAGCCCAGGAACTGGACTCAAAGATGGCTACACCTTC.

The V and J genes are TRBV6-1 and TRBJ1-2; D is undetermined. The CDR3 length is 13 residues. Trimming pared 11 bases from V and 8 bases from J, leaving 21 bases between. The germline V gene has CDR1 MNHNS and CDR2 SASEGT. In DNA form, the CDR3 reads TGTGCCGGCGCCAGCGGAATTCAGCAGGGCTACACCTTC. Translated: CAGASGIQQGYTF.

This clone was seen a handful of times. J is TRBJ2-1 and V is TRBV12-5; 8 positions match TRBD2. This CDR3 is 13 amino acids long. The germline CDR1 and CDR2 sequences are LGHNT and FRNRAP. J gave up 9 bases and V 1 base, and 2 bases lay outside the gene matches. CDR3 in amino acids: CASGLAGGGEQFF. The CDR3 DNA follows: TGTGCTAGTGGTTTGGCCGGGGGGGGTGAGCAGTTCTTC.

The V and J genes are TRBV11-3 and TRBJ2-2, with TRBD2 as a possible D gene (6 bases). The CDR3 has 16 residues. V was pared by 4 bases and J by 7 bases, with 19 bases between. The germline V gene encodes CDR1 SGHNT and CDR2 YENEEA. The chain's CDR3 is CASSSSPGMGGGELFF. DNA for the CDR3: TGTGCCAGCAGCTCCTCTCCTGGGATGGGAGGCGGGGAGCTGTTTTTT. The full variable domain, in which reference TRBV11-3 and TRBJ2-2 provide the parts outside the CDR3, is EAGVVQSPRYKIIEKKQPVAFWCNPISGHNTLYWYLQNLGQGPELLIRYENEEAVDDSQLPKDRFSAERLKGVDSTLKIQPAELGDSAVYLCASSSSPGMGGGELFFGEGSRLTVL.

V and J are TRBV25-1 and TRBJ1-6; D unclear. The V gene lost 0 bases and the J gene lost 7 bases, with 4 bases spanning the gap. CDR1 and CDR2 (germline): MGHDK, SYGVNS. The CDR3 has 13 amino acids. CDR3 protein: CASSEYSNSPLHF. In DNA form, the CDR3 reads TGTGCCAGCAGTGAATACTCCAATTCACCCCTCCACTTT.

The rearrangement links TRBV7-2 to TRBJ1-1; 8 nucleotides match TRBD1. The CDR3 sequence is 14 residues long. J lost 1 base, V lost 7 bases, and 5 bases had no gene match. Germline CDR1 and CDR2: SGHTA and FQGNSA. CDR3 region: CASTLTGANTEAFF. Here the CDR3 DNA reads TGTGCCAGCACCCTGACAGGGGCGAACACTGAAGCTTTCTTT. The variable domain in full, with the rest retrieved from reference TRBV7-2 and TRBJ1-1, is GAGVSQSPSNKVTEKGKDVELRCDPISGHTALYWYRQSLGQGLEFLIYFQGNSAPDKSGLPSDRFSAERTGGSVSTLTIQRTQQEDSAVYLCASTLTGANTEAFFGQGTRLTVV.

The V gene is TRBV5-1, the J gene TRBJ1-2; D is undetermined. V shed 0 bases and J shed 1 base, with 7 bases lying between them. The CDR3 consists of 14 residues. Germline V gives CDR1 SGHRS, CDR2 YFSETQ. The CDR3 reads CASSLDHSNYGYTF. DNA of the CDR3: TGCGCCAGCAGCTTGGATCACAGTAACTATGGCTACACCTTC. Based on the CDR3 plus reference TRBV5-1 and TRBJ1-2, the full variable domain is KAGVTQTPRYLIKTRGQQVTLSCSPISGHRSVSWYQQTPGQGLQFLFEYFSETQRNKGNFPGRFSGRQFSNSRSEMNVSTLELGDSALYLCASSLDHSNYGYTFGSGTRLTVV.

This sequence joins TRBV6-5 and TRBJ1-6; D not resolved. Per the germline V gene, CDR1 is MNHEY and CDR2 is SVGAGI. The CDR3 is made up of 14 amino acids. V shed 2 bases and J shed 4 bases, with 6 bases lying between them. The CDR3 region is CASSYREYNSPLHF. Written as DNA, the CDR3 is TGTGCCAGCAGTTACAGGGAGTATAATTCACCCCTCCACTTT.

The gene calls are TRBV5-1 and TRBJ1-1, with D unresolved. This CDR3 comprises 14 residues. V gave up 3 bases and J gave up 0 bases, with 9 bases separating them. CDR1 and CDR2 from the germline V gene are SGHRS and YFSETQ. The CDR3 DNA reads TGCGCCAGCAGCTCAGACAACGTGAACACTGAAGCTTTCTTT. This translates into CASSSDNVNTEAFF.

The V and J genes are TRBV6-1 and TRBJ1-5, with 10 bases fitting TRBD1. Germline trimming cut 7 bases from V and 6 bases from J; bases unmatched to any gene: 3. There are 13 residues in the CDR3. CDR1 and CDR2 (germline): MNHNS, SASEGT. CDR3 sequence reads: CASTRTGGQPQHF. CDR3 bases: TGTGCCAGCACCCGGACAGGGGGTCAGCCCCAGCATTTT.

The V and J genes are TRBV10-3 and TRBJ1-3; 7 bases align to TRBD1. This CDR3 has 15 amino acids. Germline assignment: CDR1 ENHRY and CDR2 SYGVKD. Unmatched junction bases numbered 9, after V lost 8 bases and J lost 2 bases. CDR3 sequence reads: CAIASPRGTGNTIYF. CDR3 nucleotide sequence: TGTGCCATCGCCAGCCCCAGGGGGACTGGAAACACCATATATTTT.

The rearrangement joins TRBV5-4 to TRBJ2-7; D is perhaps TRBD2 (6 bases). V was trimmed by 3 bases and J by 0 bases, leaving 13 bases between them. The CDR3 is 15 residues long. Germline CDR1 SGHNT, CDR2 YYREEE (reference sequence). The CDR3 reads CASSSTTSSSYEQYF. The CDR3 region has the DNA TGTGCCAGCAGCTCCACGACTAGTTCCTCCTACGAGCAGTACTTC.

The chain couples TRBV7-9 to TRBJ2-7; D unclear. V was trimmed by 5 bases and J by 5 bases, leaving 7 bases between them. Germline V lookup: CDR1 SEHNR, CDR2 FQNEAQ (reference sequence). CDR3 length: 11 residues. CDR3 nucleotide sequence: TGTGCCAGCAGCCACGCGAACGAGCAGTACTTC. Residues: CASSHANEQYF.

The V gene is TRBV9, the J gene TRBJ1-5, with D perhaps matching TRBD1 (5 bases). This CDR3 comprises 13 residues. V was trimmed by 0 bases and J by 9 bases, leaving 10 bases between them. The V gene's germline CDR1 is SGDLS and CDR2 YYNGEE. The CDR3 loop reads CASSVGFQGPQHF. In DNA form, the CDR3 reads TGTGCCAGCAGCGTAGGATTTCAGGGGCCCCAGCATTTT.

This chain uses TRBV5-1 with TRBJ2-1, with 7 bases fitting TRBD2. Trimming cost V 5 bases and J 5 bases; bases outside gene matches: 10. This CDR3 is 15 amino acids long. The germline CDR1 and CDR2 sequences are SGHRS and YFSETQ. CDR3 DNA: TGCGCCAGCAGGCCCTCTCCGGCGGGGGACAATGAGCAGTTCTTC. As protein: CASRPSPAGDNEQFF.

V usage is TRBV4-2 and J usage is TRBJ1-2; 8 nucleotides line up with TRBD1. Unmatched junction bases numbered 6, after V lost 0 bases and J lost 6 bases. The CDR3 is made up of 15 amino acids. Germline V lookup: CDR1 LGHNA, CDR2 YNFKEQ. The CDR3 DNA follows: TGTGCCAGCAGCCAAGAAAGGCAGGGGGCCGATGGCTACACCTTC. Translation gives CASSQERQGADGYTF.

The chain couples TRBV7-2 to TRBJ1-2; 7 bases are shared with TRBD1. Trimming at V came to 1 base and at J to 7 bases, leaving 3 bases not matched to a gene. Germline V gives CDR1 SGHTA, CDR2 FQGNSA. The CDR3 is 13 residues long. Here the CDR3 reads CASSLEGGRGYTF. CDR3 nucleotide sequence: TGTGCCAGCAGCTTAGAAGGGGGCCGTGGCTACACCTTC.

J is TRBJ2-7 and V is TRBV2; TRBD1 agrees at 7 bases. Germline V gene lookup returns CDR1 SNHLY and CDR2 FYNNEI. V was clipped by 10 bases and J by 1 base; unmatched bases: 7. The CDR3 is made up of 13 amino acids. The CDR3 DNA reads as TGTGCCATTCGAAGGACAGGTTCCTACGAGCAGTACTTC. This gives the protein CAIRRTGSYEQYF.

The chain uses TRBV6-5 and TRBJ1-2; the D is unclear. Trimming stripped 4 bases from V and 1 base from J, with 13 bases between. The germline V gene has CDR1 MNHEY and CDR2 SVGAGI. The length of the CDR3 is 15 residues. The CDR3 reads CASSSAGGNNYGYTF. The DNA of the CDR3 is TGTGCCAGCAGTTCCGCCGGAGGGAATAACTATGGCTACACCTTC.

J is TRBJ2-5 and V is TRBV25-1; TRBD2 is a possible D gene (6 bases). Trimming took off 6 bases at V and 5 bases at J, with 13 bases between the two ends. Germline CDR1 reads MGHDK; CDR2 reads SYGVNS. The CDR3 is 13 residues long. CDR3 residues: CASRGRNLETQYF. As DNA, the CDR3 is TGTGCCAGCAGGGGGAGGAACCTGGAGACCCAGTACTTC.

In its sample, this clone was seen a few times. The chain links TRBV19 to TRBJ2-3; tentatively, D is TRBD1 (5 bases). This CDR3 spans 15 amino acids. Germline V gene data show CDR1 as LNHDA and CDR2 as SQIVND (reference sequence). The V gene lost 6 bases and the J gene lost 0 bases, with 13 bases spanning the gap. CDR3 sequence reads: CASSPRAASTDTQYF. The DNA of the CDR3 is TGTGCCAGTAGCCCCAGGGCAGCCAGCACAGATACGCAGTATTTT.

The chain has TRBV27 and TRBJ1-1; the D gene is possibly TRBD1 (5 bases). Germline CDR1 reads MNHEY; CDR2 reads SMNVEV (reference sequence). There are 20 residues in the CDR3. Trimming took off 5 bases at V and 4 bases at J, with 32 bases between the two ends. The CDR3 sequence is CASSREGVRWTQPRGTEAFF. The CDR3 nucleotides read TGTGCCAGCAGTCGCGAAGGGGTACGGTGGACACAACCTAGGGGCACTGAAGCTTTCTTT.

This clone was observed once. This sequence joins TRBV29-1 and TRBJ2-5; TRBD1 is a possible D gene (7 bases). Trimming stripped 5 bases from V and 6 bases from J, with 19 bases between. Germline V CDR1 and CDR2: SQVTM, ANQGSEA. The CDR3 spans 14 residues. CDR3 loop: CSVLRAGGLKTQYF. The CDR3 DNA reads TGCAGCGTTTTGCGAGCAGGGGGGTTAAAGACCCAGTACTTC. The variable domain in full, with the rest retrieved from reference TRBV29-1 and TRBJ2-5, is SAVISQKPSRDICQRGTSLTIQCQVDSQVTMMFWYRQQPGQSLTLIATANQGSEATYESGFVIDKFPISRPNLTFSTLTVSNMSPEDSSIYLCSVLRAGGLKTQYFGPGTRLLVL.

This chain connects TRBV30 to TRBJ1-1; no clear D. V was shortened by 2 bases and J by 3 bases, with 13 bases between the two germline ends. This CDR3 has 14 residues. CDR1 is GTSNPN and CDR2 is SVGIG in the germline V gene (reference sequence). In DNA, the CDR3 is TGTGCCTGGAGTATAACCGGGATTGACACTGAAGCTTTCTTT. Its translation: CAWSITGIDTEAFF.

This clone is a singleton in its sample. This chain joins TRBV5-1 and TRBJ2-5; TRBD2 aligns across 10 bases. CDR3 length: 15 residues. V trimming: 7 bases; J trimming: 2 bases; junction bases outside the gene matches: 8. Per germline, CDR1 SGHRS and CDR2 YFSETQ. CDR3 DNA: TGCGCCAGCGCCCCCATAGCGGGGGGACAAGAGACCCAGTACTTC. This gives the protein CASAPIAGGQETQYF.

DNA for the CDR3: TGTGCCAGCAGCTCCCTCCATCGACAGGGATCGGAGCGTAAAGCTTTCTTT. Residues: CASSSLHRQGSERKAFF. This chain connects TRBV11-2 to TRBJ1-1, with TRBD1 matching over 7 bases. CDR3 length: 17 amino acids. Germline V CDR1 and CDR2: SGHAT, FQNNGV. J gave up 9 bases and V 4 bases, and 20 bases lay outside the gene matches. Full variable domain (rest looked up from reference TRBV11-2 and TRBJ1-1): EAGVAQSPRYKIIEKRQSVAFWCNPISGHATLYWYQQILGQGPKLLIQFQNNGVVDDSQLPKDRFSAERLKGVDSTLKIQPAKLEDSAVYLCASSSLHRQGSERKAFFGQGTRLTVV.

The rearrangement uses TRBV29-1 and TRBJ1-1; no clear D gene. The CDR3 is 12 amino acids. Trimming removed 4 bases at V and 1 base at J, with 7 bases between. CDR1 is SQVTM, CDR2 ANQGSEA, per germline. CDR3 DNA sequence: TGCAGCGTTGGAGGTTCGAACACTGAAGCTTTCTTT. Residues: CSVGGSNTEAFF. The full variable domain, in which reference TRBV29-1 and TRBJ1-1 provide the parts outside the CDR3, is SAVISQKPSRDICQRGTSLTIQCQVDSQVTMMFWYRQQPGQSLTLIATANQGSEATYESGFVIDKFPISRPNLTFSTLTVSNMSPEDSSIYLCSVGGSNTEAFFGQGTRLTVV.

The chain carries TRBV5-8 and TRBJ1-6; D is unclear. Germline values: CDR1 SGHTS, CDR2 YDEGEE. Trimming pared 3 bases from V and 6 bases from J, leaving 13 bases between. This CDR3 has 15 residues. The CDR3 sequence is CASSSRLVLNSPLHF. The CDR3 DNA reads TGTGCCAGCAGCTCCCGACTGGTACTTAATTCACCCCTCCACTTT.